These 21 T cell receptor beta chains originate from one sample sequenced in a study of vaccination and CD4 T cells after COVID-19. Treatment denoted: approximately nine-day PBMC culture with coronavirus spike peptide pools or control peptides (ViraFEST assay). The Oncomine TCR Beta short-read assay was what sequenced the DNA obtained from cultured CD4+ T cells. Using its own MiXCR run on the PCR reads, TCRdb lists one record per CDR3 protein. The data show 20,000 or so distinct CDR3 sequences, with 51% seen just once and roughly 10% held by the top ten. No antigen is known for these receptors. The sample here was CD4+ T cells from blood, cultured in vitro, taken before SARS-CoV-2 vaccination. The receptors here all came from a human donor who had recovered from COVID-19.

This chain connects TRBV2 to TRBJ1-1, with unresolved D. Germline values: CDR1 SNHLY, CDR2 FYNNEI. The CDR3 is made up of 12 amino acids. V was pared by 1 base and J by 13 bases, with 13 bases between. The CDR3: CASSEEMEVGFF. The CDR3 DNA reads TGTGCCAGCAGTGAAGAAATGGAAGTCGGTTTCTTT.

The chain employs TRBV6-2 or TRBV6-3 and TRBJ2-3, with a possible D match to TRBD2 (6 bases). The germline CDR1 and CDR2 sequences are MNHEY and SVGEGT. This CDR3 has 17 amino acids. V was pared by 1 base and J by 4 bases, with 18 bases between. CDR3 in DNA: TGTGCCAGCAGTTACTGGATCGGGAGTGGAATATCAGATACGCAGTATTTT. It is translated as CASSYWIGSGISDTQYF.

The chain uses TRBV20-1 and TRBJ1-2; 11 nucleotides align to TRBD1. This CDR3 has 13 residues. Germline V lookup: CDR1 DFQATT, CDR2 SNEGSKA (reference sequence). Losses at the gene ends were 8 bases for V and 7 bases for J; bases not matched to a gene: 9. In DNA, the CDR3 is TGCAGTCCAGTAGGACAGGGGGCTGCTGGCTACACCTTC. This translates into CSPVGQGAAGYTF.

The chain is built from TRBV20-1 and TRBJ2-3, with D uncertain. Per the germline V gene, CDR1 is DFQATT and CDR2 is SNEGSKA (reference sequence). This CDR3 has 12 amino acids. The DNA of the CDR3 is TGCAGGATTGGACCAAACACAGATACGCAGTATTTT. Translation gives CRIGPNTDTQYF.

The chain combines TRBV18 with TRBJ2-2; 8 nucleotides line up with TRBD1. The CDR3 contains 16 residues. J was trimmed by 7 bases and V by 0 bases; bases with no gene match: 7. Germline CDR1 KGHSH, CDR2 LQKENI. In nucleotides, the CDR3 is TGTGCCAGCTCACCACCAGCAGGGGGCTTTATCGGGGAGCTGTTTTTT. Its protein is CASSPPAGGFIGELFF.

The chain combines TRBV19 with TRBJ2-1, with 8 bases matching TRBD2. Germline V lookup: CDR1 LNHDA, CDR2 SQIVND (reference sequence). The CDR3 contains 21 residues. Germline trimming cut 6 bases from V and 5 bases from J; bases unmatched to any gene: 27. CDR3 in DNA: TGTGCCAGTAGCGGTACCTTAGCGGGATACCGGGTAGGGGCACAAGACAATGAGCAGTTCTTC. It codes for CASSGTLAGYRVGAQDNEQFF.

The J gene is TRBJ2-3, the V gene TRBV7-9, with D perhaps being TRBD1 or TRBD2 (5 bases each). Trimming stripped 5 bases from V and 2 bases from J, with 17 bases between. Germline V CDR1 and CDR2: SEHNR, FQNEAQ (reference sequence). This CDR3 has 16 amino acids. CDR3: CASSRSWGFDTDTQYF. CDR3 nucleotides: TGTGCCAGCAGCCGAAGTTGGGGGTTCGACACAGATACGCAGTATTTT.

This clonotype was seen a single time. CDR3 DNA sequence: TGTGCCAGCAGCTTGGAAGGACAGAGGGCTGAAGCTTTCTTT. Its protein is CASSLEGQRAEAFF. The J gene is TRBJ1-1, the V gene TRBV7-9; D perhaps matches TRBD1 (6 bases). With 3 bases removed from V and 6 bases from J, the gap between germline ends came to 14 bases. In germline, CDR1 is SEHNR, CDR2 FQNEAQ (reference sequence). The CDR3 spans 14 residues.

CDR3 protein: CSAATSGTYEQYF. DNA of the CDR3: TGCAGTGCTGCGACTAGCGGGACCTACGAGCAGTACTTC. This sequence joins TRBV20-1 and TRBJ2-7; TRBD2 agrees at 11 bases. The trim removed 5 bases at V and 2 bases at J, leaving 2 bases unmatched. The CDR3 has 13 amino acids. The germline CDR1 and CDR2 sequences are DFQATT and SNEGSKA (reference sequence).

This chain links TRBV2 with TRBJ1-1; D uncertain. CDR1 is SNHLY and CDR2 is FYNNEI in the germline V gene. Between the trimmed V and J ends, which lost 4 bases and 2 bases, there was a span of 8 bases. The CDR3 covers 13 residues. The CDR3 DNA sequence: TGTGCCAGCAGTGTACAGCCTAACACTGAAGCTTTCTTT. Translating it yields CASSVQPNTEAFF. Complete variable domain (other parts from reference TRBV2 and TRBJ1-1): EPEVTQTPSHQVTQMGQEVILRCVPISNHLYFYWYRQILGQKVEFLVSFYNNEISEKSEIFDDQFSVERPDGSNFTLKIRSTKLEDSAMYFCASSVQPNTEAFFGQGTRLTVV.

The chain has TRBV21-1 and TRBJ2-7; the table assigns TRBD2, which was not confirmed against the DNA. TRBV21-1 has pseudogene status. The CDR3 runs 19 residues. This CDR3 is CASSRELRGPSGTPYEQYF. CDR3 DNA: TGTGCCAGCAGCCGGGAACTACGGGGGCCTAGCGGGACCCCTTACGAGCAGTACTTC.

CDR3: CASSPGGVRGNQPQHF. For the CDR3, the DNA is TGTGCCAGCAGCCCAGGGGGGGTAAGGGGCAATCAGCCCCAGCATTTT. The chain recombines TRBV6-1 with TRBJ1-5; the match to TRBD1 covers 7 bases. Trimming took 6 bases from V and 2 from J; bases not matched to a gene: 10. The CDR3 sequence is 16 residues long. The germline gives CDR1 MNHNS, CDR2 SASEGT.

The rearrangement links TRBV20-1 to TRBJ1-5, with D unclear. In germline, CDR1 is DFQATT, CDR2 SNEGSKA (reference sequence). This CDR3 has 13 residues. The V end was cut by 0 bases, the J end by 0 bases, with 3 bases between. CDR3: CSAREFSNQPQHF. The CDR3 DNA follows: TGCAGTGCTAGAGAATTTAGCAATCAGCCCCAGCATTTT.

This clonotype has a single count. Germline and junction disagree at one end, which may indicate a read error. The chain recombines TRBV20-1 with TRBJ2-1, with 10 bases aligning to TRBD2. This CDR3 comprises 13 residues. The germline V gene encodes CDR1 DFQATT and CDR2 SNEGSKA (reference sequence). The CDR3 loop reads CSVRTSGTNEQFF. For the CDR3, the DNA is TGCAGTGTTAGAACTAGCGGGACCAATGAGCAGTTCTTC.

The rearrangement uses TRBV6-1 and TRBJ1-5; TRBD1 agrees at 9 bases. Germline trimming cut 6 bases from V and 4 bases from J; bases unmatched to any gene: 13. CDR1 and CDR2 from the germline V gene are MNHNS and SASEGT. This CDR3 region has 17 residues. CDR3 region: CASRPRSGTGPNQPQHF. The CDR3 DNA reads TGTGCCAGCAGACCTAGGAGCGGGACAGGGCCTAATCAGCCCCAGCATTTT.

The J gene is TRBJ2-3, the V gene TRBV30; 7 nucleotides align to TRBD2. The J segment lost 0 bases and the V segment lost 3 bases, leaving 0 bases of the junction unmatched. Germline CDR1 is GTSNPN and CDR2 is SVGIG (reference sequence). CDR3 length equals 13 residues. CDR3 region: CAWRRESTDTQYF. The CDR3 nucleotides are TGTGCCTGGAGGCGGGAGAGCACAGATACGCAGTATTTT.

V gene TRBV15 combines with J gene TRBJ2-1; 10 nucleotides align to TRBD1. CDR3 size: 17 residues. Losses at the gene ends were 3 bases for V and 2 bases for J; bases not matched to a gene: 7. Germline V CDR1 and CDR2: LNHNV, YYDKDF (reference sequence). The CDR3 region has the DNA TGTGCCACCAGCAGTCGTCCGGGGACAGGGGCCTACAATGAGCAGTTCTTC. This translates into CATSSRPGTGAYNEQFF.

The chain joins TRBV11-1 to TRBJ2-4; TRBD2 aligns across 14 bases. The V segment lost 4 bases and the J segment 5 bases; nucleotides outside the gene matches: 4. CDR3 length: 16 residues. The germline V gene has CDR1 SGHAT and CDR2 FQDESV (reference sequence). Written as DNA, the CDR3 is TGTGCCAGCAGCTCGAGACTAGCGGGAGGGGAAAACATTCAGTACTTC. This encodes CASSSRLAGGENIQYF.

This rearrangement joins TRBV27 to TRBJ2-3; possibly TRBD1 or TRBD2 for D (5 bases each). The germline CDR1 and CDR2 sequences are MNHEY and SMNVEV (reference sequence). Trimming left V 4 bases short and J 11 bases short, with 13 bases between. CDR3 length: 12 amino acids. This CDR3 is CASSYTGTMQYF. DNA for the CDR3: TGTGCCAGCAGTTACACCGGGACCATGCAGTATTTT.

The V gene is TRBV6-2 or TRBV6-3, the J gene TRBJ2-3; unclear D gene. CDR1 MNHEY and CDR2 SVGEGT come from the germline V gene. The CDR3 extends over 12 amino acids. V was pared by 2 bases and J by 4 bases, with 4 bases between. The CDR3 sequence is CASSYRPDTQYF. CDR3 coding DNA: TGTGCCAGCAGTTACAGGCCAGATACGCAGTATTTT.

The V gene is TRBV7-2, the J gene TRBJ2-7, with TRBD1 identical over 8 bases. Germline V gives CDR1 SGHTA, CDR2 FQGNSA. The CDR3 runs 15 residues. The V gene end was trimmed by 4 bases and the J gene end by 3 bases; junction bases not matched to a gene: 8. As DNA, the CDR3 is TGTGCCAGCAGCTCCAGCACCGGGACAGGCTACGAGCAGTACTTC. It codes for CASSSSTGTGYEQYF.